A single sample is the source of the 28 T cell receptor beta chains below, sequenced in a study of beta chain features in type 1 diabetes. Findings and limits, study-wide: Type 1 diabetes patients showed a moderate but significant shortening of TCRB CDR3s in all four CD4+ subsets.

The study reverse transcribed the entire isolated RNA, so it sequenced expressed TCRB transcripts. The repertoire was sequenced with immunoSEQ multiplex PCR; TCRdb's copy has only in-frame clones and lacks some. Here the sample spans hundreds of thousands of clones, more than 12% being singletons. No antigen has been assigned to these receptors. Sequencing input: naive CD4+ T cells from blood. The receptors originated from a man between 18 and 29 years old with type 1 diabetes.

This clone has only a few counts. The rearrangement joins TRBV7-9 to TRBJ1-1, with 9 nucleotides matching TRBD1. With V trimmed by 4 bases and J by 6 bases, 6 bases remained unmatched. The CDR3 is 14 residues long. Germline V gene data show CDR1 as SEHNR and CDR2 as FQNEAQ (reference sequence). CDR3 coding DNA: TGTGCCAGCAGCTGGGGACAGGGAAGCGCTGAAGCTTTCTTT. Amino acid sequence: CASSWGQGSAEAFF.

This clone has only a few counts. The V call is TRBV9, the J call TRBJ2-5, with 7 bases aligning to TRBD1. Germline lookup yields CDR1 SGDLS and CDR2 YYNGEE. CDR3 length: 15 amino acids. V lost 1 base and J lost 2; bases outside the gene matches: 5. The CDR3 protein is CASSVYEGAQETQYF. CDR3 nucleotide sequence: TGTGCCAGCAGCGTATATGAGGGGGCGCAAGAGACCCAGTACTTC.

This clone was seen more than once but under ten times. The V and J genes are TRBV5-6 and TRBJ1-6; 9 bases align to TRBD1. Per the germline V gene, CDR1 is SGHDT and CDR2 is YYEEEE. Unmatched junction bases numbered 4, after V lost 0 bases and J lost 9 bases. This CDR3 comprises 15 residues. CDR3 in DNA: TGTGCCAGCAGCTTGGTCGGGACAGGGTCTTCACCCCTCCACTTT. Translating gives CASSLVGTGSSPLHF.

The genes are TRBV9 and TRBJ2-1, with D perhaps TRBD1 or TRBD2 (5 bases each). V was pared by 0 bases and J by 2 bases, with 12 bases between. The CDR3 has 16 amino acids. Germline loops: CDR1 SGDLS, CDR2 YYNGEE. CDR3 amino acids: CASSVGGTDPYNEQFF. CDR3 nucleotide sequence: TGTGCCAGCAGCGTAGGGGGGACGGACCCCTACAATGAGCAGTTCTTC.

This clone was detected only a few times. The V call is TRBV2, the J call TRBJ1-5; 8 bases match TRBD1. The V segment lost 6 bases and the J segment 2 bases; nucleotides outside the gene matches: 6. Germline V lookup: CDR1 SNHLY, CDR2 FYNNEI. This CDR3 comprises 15 residues. The CDR3 region is CASRKTGDGNQPQHF. In DNA form, the CDR3 reads TGTGCCAGCAGGAAGACAGGGGATGGCAATCAGCCCCAGCATTTT.

The gene calls are TRBV5-1 and TRBJ2-3, with D hard to call. CDR1 is SGHRS, CDR2 YFSETQ, per germline. Trimming shortened V by 2 bases and J by 0 bases, and 7 bases separated the two germline ends. The length of the CDR3 is 14 residues. CDR3 coding DNA: TGCGCCAGCAGCTTTGGTCGGAGCACAGATACGCAGTATTTT. Translation: CASSFGRSTDTQYF.

This chain joins TRBV6-5 and TRBJ2-3; a possible D gene is TRBD2 (5 bases). V lost 6 bases and J 6 bases, leaving 13 bases between the germline ends. This CDR3 has 13 amino acids. Per the germline V gene, CDR1 is MNHEY and CDR2 is SVGAGI. The CDR3 protein is CASSTSGGDTQYF. The CDR3 nucleotides are TGTGCCAGCAGCACAAGCGGTGGGGATACGCAGTATTTT.

The sample holds a few counts of this clone. The chain combines TRBV18 with TRBJ2-3, with 10 positions matching TRBD1. Germline CDR1 and CDR2: KGHSH and LQKENI. This CDR3 is built from 12 residues. After removal of 8 bases from V and 9 bases from J, the junction contained 5 bases not matched to a gene. The CDR3 here is CASRGTGATQYF. Here the CDR3 DNA reads TGTGCCAGCAGGGGGACAGGGGCCACGCAGTATTTT.

This clone was seen more than once but under ten times. The sample carries other DNA sequences with the same CDR3. This chain uses TRBV9 with TRBJ1-5; TRBD1 might be the D (5 bases). Per the germline V gene, CDR1 is SGDLS and CDR2 is YYNGEE. This CDR3 region has 15 residues. Trimming cost V 0 bases and J 2 bases, with 9 bases left between them. CDR3 loop: CASSVGTGGNQPQHF. In nucleotides, the CDR3 is TGTGCCAGCAGCGTAGGAACAGGTGGCAATCAGCCCCAGCATTTT.

This clone has a handful of counts. The chain has TRBV18 and TRBJ1-1, with 7 bases that match TRBD1. Germline V gene data show CDR1 as KGHSH and CDR2 as LQKENI. V was pared by 5 bases and J by 3 bases, with 3 bases of the junction left unmatched. This CDR3 is built from 13 residues. CDR3 loop: CASSATGDTEAFF. CDR3 in DNA: TGTGCCAGCTCAGCCACAGGGGACACTGAAGCTTTCTTT.

The sample holds a few counts of this clone. The CDR3: CANRKYNEQFF. The CDR3 region has the DNA TGTGCCAACAGAAAGTACAATGAGCAGTTCTTC. The chain carries TRBV2 and TRBJ2-1; no clear D gene. The CDR3 extends over 11 amino acids. Trimming removed 10 bases at V and 4 bases at J, with 8 bases between. Looked up from germline, CDR1 is SNHLY and CDR2 is FYNNEI.

This clone came up a few times. V is TRBV29-1 and J is TRBJ1-4; a weak D match, TRBD1 (5 bases). This CDR3 region has 16 residues. Trimming left V 3 bases short and J 2 bases short, with 16 bases between. From germline, CDR1 is SQVTM and CDR2 ANQGSEA. CDR3 DNA sequence: TGCAGCGTTGACGACAGCCAGAGCCGCACTAATGAAAAACTGTTTTTT. This translates into CSVDDSQSRTNEKLFF.

Only a few counts were recorded for this clone. The V call is TRBV30, the J call TRBJ1-1, with D unclear. CDR3 length equals 13 residues. Between the trimmed V and J ends, which lost 2 bases and 3 bases, there was a span of 10 bases. In germline, CDR1 is GTSNPN, CDR2 SVGIG (reference sequence). The CDR3 DNA is TGTGCCTGGAGTAAAAGACCCCACACTGAAGCTTTCTTT. This sequence encodes CAWSKRPHTEAFF.

V and J are TRBV27 and TRBJ2-7; TRBD1 matches 10 bases. The V segment lost 5 bases and the J segment 2 bases; nucleotides outside the gene matches: 6. Germline CDR1 and CDR2: MNHEY and SMNVEV (reference sequence). The CDR3 is made up of 15 amino acids. The CDR3 is CASSLGTGATYEQYF. The CDR3 DNA reads as TGTGCCAGCAGTCTAGGGACAGGGGCTACCTACGAGCAGTACTTC.

This rearrangement joins TRBV9 to TRBJ2-1, with TRBD1 as a possible D gene (6 bases). The CDR3 loop spans 15 amino acids. Trimming left V 0 bases short and J 5 bases short, with 12 bases between. Germline V lookup: CDR1 SGDLS, CDR2 YYNGEE. This chain's CDR3 is CASSVGNRADNEQFF. In DNA, the CDR3 is TGTGCCAGCAGCGTAGGAAACAGGGCCGACAATGAGCAGTTCTTC.

The genes are TRBV29-1 and TRBJ1-1, with 7 bases aligning to TRBD1. Germline values: CDR1 SQVTM, CDR2 ANQGSEA. V lost 4 bases to trimming and J lost 3 bases; unmatched junction nucleotides: 8. This CDR3 is built from 14 residues. This CDR3 is CSVVSRQGDTEAFF. The CDR3 DNA sequence: TGCAGCGTTGTTTCGCGGCAGGGGGACACTGAAGCTTTCTTT.

This clone was found a few times. V gene TRBV6-5 combines with J gene TRBJ1-2; 7 positions agree with TRBD1. CDR1 is MNHEY, CDR2 SVGAGI, per germline. Trimming at V came to 5 bases and at J to 4 bases, leaving 7 bases not matched to a gene. The CDR3 loop spans 14 amino acids. CDR3 protein: CASSTTHRGYGYTF. The CDR3 region has the DNA TGTGCCAGCAGTACCACCCACAGGGGCTATGGCTACACCTTC.

The genes are TRBV5-4 and TRBJ2-1; TRBD1 aligns across 8 bases. Germline CDR1 reads SGHNT; CDR2 reads YYREEE (reference sequence). The CDR3 runs to 15 residues. V trimming: 4 bases; J trimming: 6 bases; junction bases outside the gene matches: 9. The CDR3 is CASSRTGIGGNEQFF. The CDR3 bases are TGTGCCAGCAGCCGGACAGGGATCGGTGGCAATGAGCAGTTCTTC.

This clone was found a few times. The chain links TRBV7-2 to TRBJ2-5; maybe TRBD1 (7 bases). Trimming pared 1 base from V and 5 bases from J, leaving 14 bases between. This CDR3 contains 15 residues. Per germline, CDR1 SGHTA and CDR2 FQGNSA. The CDR3 DNA reads as TGTGCCAGCAGCTTAGACCTGACAGGGAGGGAGACCCAGTACTTC. Translation gives CASSLDLTGRETQYF. Together with reference TRBV7-2 and TRBJ2-5, the CDR3 gives the full variable domain: GAGVSQSPSNKVTEKGKDVELRCDPISGHTALYWYRQSLGQGLEFLIYFQGNSAPDKSGLPSDRFSAERTGGSVSTLTIQRTQQEDSAVYLCASSLDLTGRETQYFGPGTRLLVL.

V is TRBV9 and J is TRBJ2-5; D perhaps matches TRBD1 (5 bases). The V and J ends lost 4 bases and 0 bases respectively, with 13 bases between them. CDR1 and CDR2 (germline): SGDLS, YYNGEE. The CDR3 covers 15 residues. The CDR3 nucleotides read TGTGCCAGCAGCCCGTGGGGCTTACACCAAGAGACCCAGTACTTC. Its translation is CASSPWGLHQETQYF.

The chain employs TRBV29-1 and TRBJ2-5, with unresolved D. CDR1 is SQVTM, CDR2 ANQGSEA, per germline. This CDR3 region has 12 residues. The V end was cut by 0 bases, the J end by 5 bases, with 7 bases between. The CDR3 reads CSVEDGQETQYF. The CDR3 DNA follows: TGCAGCGTTGAAGATGGTCAGGAGACCCAGTACTTC.

CDR3 region: CASSPATGAAAQYF. CDR3 DNA: TGTGCCAGCAGCCCTGCGACAGGGGCTGCGGCCCAGTACTTC. The chain recombines TRBV9 with TRBJ2-5, with TRBD1 identical over 8 bases. Germline V gene sequence: CDR1 SGDLS, CDR2 YYNGEE. The CDR3 spans 14 residues. The ends lost 4 bases at V and 9 bases at J; junction bases unmatched: 11.

This rearrangement joins TRBV28 to TRBJ1-6, with D possibly TRBD1 on 5 matching bases. Germline V lookup: CDR1 MDHEN, CDR2 SYDVKM. V was pared by 5 bases and J by 7 bases, with 18 bases between. The CDR3 has 16 amino acids. The CDR3 reads CASSALGTAPNSPLHF. The CDR3 coding sequence is TGTGCCAGCAGTGCCCTTGGGACGGCCCCCAATTCACCCCTCCACTTT.

The J gene is TRBJ2-7, the V gene TRBV7-2; 7 nucleotides align to TRBD1. Germline V gene lookup returns CDR1 SGHTA and CDR2 FQGNSA. V trimming: 3 bases; J trimming: 6 bases; junction bases outside the gene matches: 8. The CDR3 loop spans 14 amino acids. The CDR3 nucleotides read TGTGCCAGCAGCTTGTCGAGGGGGCAAGTCGAGCAGTACTTC. Translation gives CASSLSRGQVEQYF.

This clone was counted only a few times. The chain is built from TRBV11-2 and TRBJ2-7; D is ambiguous. CDR3 length: 14 amino acids. V dropped 1 base and J dropped 6 bases, with 13 bases sitting between them. Germline-derived CDR1 and CDR2 are SGHAT and FQNNGV. CDR3 in DNA: TGTGCCAGCAGCTTAGGGGCAGGTGGTAGCGAGCAGTACTTC. This translates into CASSLGAGGSEQYF.

There are a few counts of this clone. The chain carries TRBV6-6 and TRBJ2-4; 9 bases match TRBD2. The germline gives CDR1 MNHNY, CDR2 SVGAGI (reference sequence). The CDR3 runs 16 residues. The V and J ends lost 4 bases and 0 bases, in that order; junction bases with no gene match: 4. The CDR3 loop reads CASSSLTSGAKNIQYF. CDR3 nucleotides: TGTGCCAGCAGTTCCTTGACTAGCGGAGCCAAAAACATTCAGTACTTC.

V gene TRBV9 combines with J gene TRBJ2-3; tentative D call: TRBD2 (5 bases). The CDR3 is made up of 14 amino acids. Germline CDR1 reads SGDLS; CDR2 reads YYNGEE. Trimming shortened V by 0 bases and J by 2 bases, and 7 bases separated the two germline ends. The CDR3 coding sequence is TGTGCCAGCAGCGTAGGAGGGTACACAGATACGCAGTATTTT. Translated, it gives CASSVGGYTDTQYF. Filled out from reference TRBV9 and TRBJ2-3, the complete variable domain reads DSGVTQTPKHLITATGQRVTLRCSPRSGDLSVYWYQQSLDQGLQFLIQYYNGEERAKGNILERFSAQQFPDLHSELNLSSLELGDSALYFCASSVGGYTDTQYFGPGTRLTVL.

This clone came up a few times. This chain joins TRBV7-9 and TRBJ2-6; D gene unclear. Deletions cut 3 bases from V and 1 base from J, with 7 bases between. The CDR3 runs to 15 residues. CDR1 SEHNR and CDR2 FQNEAQ come from the germline V gene (reference sequence). Here the CDR3 reads CASSFGVSGANVLTF. The DNA of the CDR3 is TGTGCCAGCAGCTTTGGGGTATCTGGGGCCAACGTCCTGACTTTC. Looking up the rest from reference TRBV7-9 and TRBJ2-6 gives the full variable domain: DTGVSQNPRHKITKRGQNVTFRCDPISEHNRLYWYRQTLGQGPEFLTYFQNEAQLEKSRLLSDRFSAERPKGSFSTLEIQRTEQGDSAMYLCASSFGVSGANVLTFGAGSRLTVL.